This T cell receptor beta chain was retrieved from a study of OX40 agonist ivuxolimab in advanced cancers. Peripheral blood came from all dose cohorts at three timepoints. About this clone itself: What it binds is not known. In the same sample, other DNA sequences code for this CDR3.

V was pared by 5 bases and J by 7 bases, with 11 bases between. There are 13 residues in the CDR3. Germline CDR1 is SGHVS and CDR2 is FQNEAQ. The study's findings and limits: Both CD4+ and CD8+ T cell populations in blood had undergone clonal expansion by week 6 at 0.1 to 3.0 mg/kg. Partial responders at 0.1-3.0 mg/kg had among the lowest clonal expansion. Mean expanded clone counts were higher in CD8+ than CD4+ T cells.

Repertoires were generated with immunoSEQ multiplex PCR, while TCRdb's copy carries only in-frame clones and drops some. This sample has approximately 11,000 clones; roughly four fifths occur once, and the top ten carry about 14%. This clonotype originated in an adult with an advanced solid tumor such as melanoma, head and neck, liver or kidney cancer. The genes are TRBV7-8 and TRBJ1-4; the D gene is possibly TRBD1 (6 bases). This sample comprised CD4+ or CD8+ T cells sorted from blood, obtained in a trial of the OX40 agonist ivuxolimab. The DNA for the CDR3 is TGTGCCAGCAGCCCACAGGGACGTGAAAAACTGTTTTTT. This sequence encodes CASSPQGREKLFF.